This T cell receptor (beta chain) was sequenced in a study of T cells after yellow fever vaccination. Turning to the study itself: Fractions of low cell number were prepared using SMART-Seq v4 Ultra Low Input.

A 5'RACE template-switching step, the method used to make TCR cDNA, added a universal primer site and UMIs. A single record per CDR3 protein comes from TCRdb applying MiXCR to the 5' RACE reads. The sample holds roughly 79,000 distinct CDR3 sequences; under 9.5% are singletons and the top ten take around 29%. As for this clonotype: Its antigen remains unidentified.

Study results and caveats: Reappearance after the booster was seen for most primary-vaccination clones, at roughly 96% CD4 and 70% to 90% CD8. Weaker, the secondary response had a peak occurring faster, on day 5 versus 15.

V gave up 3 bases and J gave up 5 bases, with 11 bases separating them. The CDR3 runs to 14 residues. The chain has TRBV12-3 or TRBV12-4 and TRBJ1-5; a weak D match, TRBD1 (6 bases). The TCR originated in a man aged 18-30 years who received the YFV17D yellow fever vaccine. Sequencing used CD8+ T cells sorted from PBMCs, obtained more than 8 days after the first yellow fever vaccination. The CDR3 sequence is CASSFVGGDQPQHF. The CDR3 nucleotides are TGTGCCAGCAGTTTTGTGGGGGGCGATCAGCCCCAGCATTTT.